This T cell receptor (beta chain) was recovered during a study of graft-versus-host responses after intestinal transplantation. Study-level information: Anti-thymocyte globulin was used for induction in all recipients, who then took tacrolimus and steroids for around 3 years. Overall study results and limits: Graft-versus-host to host-versus-graft clonal ratios in allografts were high in patients with graft-donor T cell macrochimerism. The marrow of recipients harbored GvH clones, and ileum or blood showed some of them first. Peak circulating GvH clone levels were associated with early post-transplant HvG declines.

A note on this clone: Its antigen is as yet unknown.

The protocol was immunoSEQ multiplex PCR, while the TCRdb copy is restricted to in-frame clones and leaves out a portion. The sample lists roughly 92,000 clones, around 90% seen once, with around 0.1% in the top ten. Source: unstimulated CD4+ T cells sorted from spleen or lymph node cells, taken before intestinal transplant. The clonotype comes from a human donor who received an intestinal transplant.

CDR3 DNA: TGTGCCAGCAGGCCGGGACAGGGGGCAAACACCATATATTTT. Encoded protein: CASRPGQGANTIYF. The J gene is TRBJ1-3, the V gene TRBV6-6, with 12 bases identical to TRBD1. After removal of 6 bases from V and 6 bases from J, the junction contained 3 bases not matched to a gene. The germline gives CDR1 MNHNY, CDR2 SVGAGI (reference sequence). The CDR3 contains 14 residues.